These T cell receptor beta chains were read from a single sample in a study of cytomegalovirus exposure and HLA in healthy donors. Libraries were prepared by immunoSEQ multiplex PCR; TCRdb keeps only in-frame clonotypes and omits some of them. Of around 130,000 clones in the sample, 80% were seen once. The sequenced sample consisted of PBMCs. The origin of the receptors is a woman aged 40 to 50 in good health and CMV-seronegative. CDR3s include the opening cysteine and the closing phenylalanine or tryptophan. The D gene is left open where the match is weak. The size of a clone is reported for some rows only, either as once, few or many, or as a class for expanded clones.

clone_size	v_call	j_call	d_call	cdr3_aa	cdr3_nt
.	TRBV5-1	TRBJ2-5	TRBD1	CASSVGQGAETQYF	TGCGCCAGCAGCGTAGGACAGGGAGCGGAGACCCAGTACTTC
.	TRBV12-5	TRBJ2-6	TRBD1	CASGFIWAGGDGANVLTF	TGTGCTAGTGGTTTTATTTGGGCAGGGGGCGATGGGGCCAACGTCCTGACTTTC
.	TRBV18	TRBJ1-4	.	CASSPSGTNEKLFF	TGTGCCAGCTCACCATCAGGAACTAATGAAAAACTGTTTTTT
.	TRBV5-1	TRBJ2-5	.	CASSLLGASQETQYF	TGCGCCAGCAGCTTGTTGGGGGCCTCCCAAGAGACCCAGTACTTC
.	TRBV6-1	TRBJ1-4	.	CASRTAPATNEKLFF	TGTGCCAGCAGGACAGCCCCTGCAACTAATGAAAAACTGTTTTTT
.	TRBV19	TRBJ1-4	.	CASSTRRQVQNEKLFF	TGTGCCAGTAGTACCAGAAGACAGGTCCAAAATGAAAAACTGTTTTTT
.	TRBV13	TRBJ2-2	TRBD1	CSSSLVTGDSGELFF	TGTTCCAGCAGCTTAGTTACAGGGGACAGCGGGGAGCTGTTTTTT
.	TRBV9	TRBJ2-3	.	CASSVGGGTTDTQYF	TGTGCCAGCAGCGTAGGTGGGGGGACCACAGATACGCAGTATTTT
.	TRBV7-9	TRBJ1-1	TRBD1	CASSLGQGATEAFF	TGTGCCAGCAGCTTGGGACAGGGGGCCACTGAAGCTTTCTTT
.	TRBV21-1	TRBJ2-2	.	CASSNGQALTGELFF	TGTGCCAGCAGCAACGGACAGGCCTTGACCGGGGAGCTGTTTTTT
.	TRBV7-3	TRBJ2-3	TRBD2	CASSLNGLAGTDTQYF	TGTGCCAGCAGCTTAAACGGACTAGCGGGCACAGATACGCAGTATTTT
.	TRBV7-8	TRBJ2-2	TRBD2	CASSSRGAGGGTGELFF	TGTGCCAGCAGCTCCCGAGGAGCGGGAGGGGGCACCGGGGAGCTGTTTTTT
.	TRBV18	TRBJ2-7	TRBD1	CASSFQTGTYEQYF	TGTGCCAGCTCATTCCAGACAGGGACATACGAGCAGTACTTC
.	TRBV9	TRBJ2-5	.	CASSANGGPEETQYF	TGTGCCAGCAGCGCGAACGGGGGACCAGAAGAGACCCAGTACTTC
.	TRBV2	TRBJ2-5	.	CATNGGQGKETQYF	TGTGCCACCAATGGGGGCCAGGGGAAAGAGACCCAGTACTTC
once	TRBV6-6	TRBJ2-7	.	CASSYRALMVSYEQYF	TGTGCCAGCAGTTACAGAGCCTTGATGGTTTCCTACGAGCAGTACTTC
.	TRBV20-1	TRBJ2-7	.	CSARGPYEQYF	TGCAGTGCTAGGGGGCCCTACGAGCAGTACTTC
.	TRBV19	TRBJ1-4	.	CASSIDSSSEKLFF	TGTGCCAGTAGTATAGATAGCAGTTCTGAAAAACTGTTTTTT
.	TRBV11-2	TRBJ2-5	TRBD1	CASSLTGTGGETQYF	TGTGCCAGCAGCCTCACCGGGACAGGGGGAGAGACCCAGTACTTC
.	TRBV12-5	TRBJ1-2	TRBD1	CASGLVRGDRAPYGYTF	TGTGCTAGTGGTTTGGTAAGGGGGGACAGGGCCCCCTATGGCTACACCTTC
.	TRBV28	TRBJ1-5	TRBD1	CASSTGTGNQPQHF	TGTGCCAGCAGTACGGGGACAGGCAATCAGCCCCAGCATTTT
few	TRBV6-4	TRBJ1-1	.	CASSPWEGTEAFF	TGTGCCAGCAGCCCGTGGGAGGGCACTGAAGCTTTCTTT
once	TRBV7-8	TRBJ1-2	TRBD1	CASSLGAGQGAGGYTF	TGTGCCAGCAGCTTAGGGGCGGGACAGGGGGCGGGTGGCTACACCTTC
.	TRBV1	TRBJ2-7	.	CTSSQAQEGRGVSYEQYF	TGCACCAGCAGCCAGGCACAGGAGGGCCGGGGGGTCTCCTACGAGCAGTACTTC
.	TRBV7-9	TRBJ2-7	TRBD2	CASSLWASGDYEQYF	TGTGCCAGCAGCTTATGGGCTAGCGGGGACTACGAGCAGTACTTC
.	TRBV27	TRBJ2-7	.	CASSRQVQGYEQYF	TGTGCCAGCAGTCGGCAAGTTCAGGGCTACGAGCAGTACTTC
.	TRBV7-8	TRBJ1-2	.	CASSQRLTGFDGYTF	TGTGCCAGCAGCCAGCGTCTAACAGGTTTCGATGGCTACACCTTC
.	TRBV6-6	TRBJ1-4	.	CASSSDRTGEKLFF	TGTGCCAGCAGTTCCGACCGTACGGGTGAAAAACTGTTTTTT
.	TRBV29-1	TRBJ2-1	.	CSVVLSSPKYNNEQFF	TGCAGCGTTGTCCTTTCTAGCCCCAAGTATAACAATGAGCAGTTCTTC
once	TRBV27	TRBJ1-2	.	CASSLVAGGANGYPF	.
.	TRBV19	TRBJ1-1	.	CASSIIGGGFNTEAFF	TGTGCCAGTAGTATAATAGGGGGGGGCTTCAACACTGAAGCTTTCTTT
.	TRBV7-2	TRBJ1-4	TRBD1	CASSKTGFATNEKLFF	TGTGCCAGCAGCAAGACAGGGTTTGCAACTAATGAAAAACTGTTTTTT
.	TRBV4-1	TRBJ2-3	.	CAARGSGNTDTQYF	TGCGCCGCCCGGGGTAGCGGAAACACAGATACGCAGTATTTT
once	TRBV27	TRBJ2-5	.	CASTPGETQYF	TGTGCCAGCACCCCCGGGGAGACCCAGTACTTC
.	TRBV15	TRBJ1-3	.	CATSRDRGASGNTIYF	TGTGCCACCAGCAGAGATCGGGGTGCCTCTGGAAACACCATATATTTT
once	TRBV4-3	TRBJ2-2	TRBD2	CASSQTSGITGELFF	TGCGCCAGCAGCCAAACTAGCGGGATAACCGGGGAGCTGTTTTTT
.	TRBV28	TRBJ1-4	TRBD1	CASSLWTGRGEKLFF	TGTGCCAGCAGTTTATGGACAGGGAGAGGTGAAAAACTGTTTTTT
.	TRBV5-1	TRBJ2-3	TRBD1	CASSSGQGAFSTDTQYF	TGCGCCAGCAGCTCCGGACAGGGGGCCTTTAGCACAGATACGCAGTATTTT
.	TRBV5-6	TRBJ2-7	TRBD1	CASSLEGATAYEQYF	TGTGCCAGCAGCTTGGAGGGGGCGACAGCCTACGAGCAGTACTTC
.	TRBV14	TRBJ1-2	.	CASSQGQTYGYTF	TGTGCCAGCAGCCAAGGACAGACCTATGGCTACACCTTC
.	TRBV9	TRBJ1-5	.	CASSVERVGQPQHF	TGTGCCAGCAGCGTAGAGAGGGTGGGCCAGCCCCAGCATTTT
.	TRBV14	TRBJ2-3	TRBD2	CASSQLRTSGRSSTDTQYF	TGTGCCAGCAGCCAATTGAGGACTAGCGGGAGGTCTAGCACAGATACGCAGTATTTT
.	TRBV28	TRBJ1-5	.	CASSPLGGGNQPQHF	TGTGCCAGCAGTCCCCTAGGGGGAGGCAATCAGCCCCAGCATTTT